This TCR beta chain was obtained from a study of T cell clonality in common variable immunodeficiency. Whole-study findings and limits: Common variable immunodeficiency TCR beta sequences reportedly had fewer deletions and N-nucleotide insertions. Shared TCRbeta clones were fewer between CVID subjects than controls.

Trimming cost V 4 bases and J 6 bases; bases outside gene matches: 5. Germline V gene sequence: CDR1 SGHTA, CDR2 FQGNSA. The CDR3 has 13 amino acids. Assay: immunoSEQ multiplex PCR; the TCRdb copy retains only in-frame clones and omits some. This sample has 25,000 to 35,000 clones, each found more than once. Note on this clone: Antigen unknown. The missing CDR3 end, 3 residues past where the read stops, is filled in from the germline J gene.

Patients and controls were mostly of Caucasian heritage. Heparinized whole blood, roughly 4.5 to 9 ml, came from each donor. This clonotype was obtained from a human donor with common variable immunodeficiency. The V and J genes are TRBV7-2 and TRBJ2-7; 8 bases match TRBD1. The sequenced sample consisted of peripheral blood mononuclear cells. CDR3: CASSSGQVPEQYF. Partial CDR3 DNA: TGTGCCAGCAGCTCGGGACAGGTCCCCGAG.